The 18 T cell receptor beta chains in this list originate from one sample, sequenced in a study of blood T cell repertoires in COVID-19. Profiled with immunoSEQ multiplex PCR; TCRdb holds only in-frame clones, not every one. Among 300,000 to 400,000 clones, 88% were seen once, and the ten largest hold more than 0.95%. Source material: PBMCs or T cells enriched from blood (not recorded which). These receptors were obtained from a woman in her late teens or twenties who had recovered from COVID-19.

This chain links TRBV30 with TRBJ2-1, with TRBD1 as a possible D gene (6 bases). Per germline, CDR1 GTSNPN and CDR2 SVGIG (reference sequence). There are 16 residues in the CDR3. V was cut by 5 bases and J by 4 bases, with 21 bases left in between. The CDR3 DNA is TGTGCCTGGGAAACAGGGTATATGAGCGGTTACAATGAGCAGTTCTTC. It is translated as CAWETGYMSGYNEQFF.

This clone has only one observation. J is TRBJ1-3 and V is TRBV4-2; D is unclear. Trimming took 2 bases from V and 3 from J, leaving 14 bases between them. The germline V gene encodes CDR1 LGHNA and CDR2 YNFKEQ. This CDR3 spans 16 amino acids. CDR3 residues: CASSQREGSIGNTIYF. CDR3 sequence (DNA): TGTGCCAGCAGCCAACGAGAGGGATCAATTGGAAACACCATATATTTT.

This clone came up a few times. This chain links TRBV28 with TRBJ1-3; tentatively, D is TRBD1 (5 bases). Between the trimmed V and J ends, which lost 5 bases and 4 bases, there was a span of 15 bases. This CDR3 contains 15 residues. The germline V gene has CDR1 MDHEN and CDR2 SYDVKM. For the CDR3, the DNA is TGTGCCAGCAGTGGAGCAGGGCGCAGAGGAAACACCATATATTTT. As protein: CASSGAGRRGNTIYF.

This clone was counted only a few times. The genes are TRBV12-5 and TRBJ2-6, with TRBD1 matching over 7 bases. Germline V CDR1 and CDR2: LGHNT, FRNRAP. V dropped 6 bases and J dropped 0; count of bases not matched to a gene: 8. This CDR3 comprises 17 residues. The CDR3 DNA reads as TGTGCTAGTGGCCCGGGACAGCTCCTCTCTGGGGCCAACGTCCTGACTTTC. Translating gives CASGPGQLLSGANVLTF.

This chain links TRBV19 with TRBJ1-2, with TRBD1 identical over 7 bases. Germline trimming cut 3 bases from V and 6 bases from J; bases unmatched to any gene: 4. Per the germline V gene, CDR1 is LNHDA and CDR2 is SQIVND (reference sequence). CDR3 size: 13 residues. CDR3 loop: CASSIAGGNGYTF. DNA for the CDR3: TGTGCCAGTAGTATTGCAGGGGGAAATGGCTACACCTTC.

This chain links TRBV2 with TRBJ1-2; maybe TRBD1 (6 bases). The germline V and J ends were trimmed by 7 bases and 14 bases, with 14 bases remaining between them. This CDR3 contains 10 residues. Germline V gene sequence: CDR1 SNHLY, CDR2 FYNNEI. This CDR3 reads CASIRQAATF. The CDR3 DNA sequence: TGTGCCAGCATTAGACAGGCCGCGACCTTC.

This rearrangement joins TRBV12-3 or TRBV12-4 to TRBJ2-2, with TRBD1 as a possible D gene (6 bases). The CDR3 sequence is 12 residues long. V shed 6 bases and J shed 9 bases, with 11 bases lying between them. As DNA, the CDR3 is TGTGCCAGCAGGCCCGGGACATGGGAGCTGTTTTTT. Translated, it gives CASRPGTWELFF.

The V call is TRBV5-1, the J call TRBJ1-1; D unresolved. The length of the CDR3 is 11 residues. Between the trimmed V and J ends, which lost 6 bases and 4 bases, there was a span of 7 bases. CDR1 and CDR2 (germline): SGHRS, YFSETQ. This CDR3 is CASTEATEAFF. CDR3 coding DNA: TGCGCCAGCACGGAGGCCACTGAAGCTTTCTTT.

V gene TRBV5-4 combines with J gene TRBJ1-2, with no clear D. Germline V gene data show CDR1 as SGHNT and CDR2 as YYREEE (reference sequence). The ends were cut back, 4 bases at V and 2 bases at J, with 15 bases in the middle. The CDR3 consists of 15 residues. For the CDR3, the DNA is TGTGCCAGCAGCCCCGCCGTCGAGGCAAACTATGGCTACACCTTC. Protein sequence: CASSPAVEANYGYTF.

The rearrangement joins TRBV9 to TRBJ1-1; D ambiguous. Germline CDR1 SGDLS, CDR2 YYNGEE. The CDR3 totals 13 residues. Trimming cost V 6 bases and J 7 bases, with 16 bases left between them. CDR3 region: CASTVVSGGEAFF. The CDR3 region has the DNA TGTGCCAGCACAGTCGTGAGTGGAGGTGAAGCTTTCTTT. The whole variable domain, remainder taken from reference TRBV9 and TRBJ1-1, is DSGVTQTPKHLITATGQRVTLRCSPRSGDLSVYWYQQSLDQGLQFLIQYYNGEERAKGNILERFSAQQFPDLHSELNLSSLELGDSALYFCASTVVSGGEAFFGQGTRLTVV.

This chain joins TRBV19 and TRBJ2-2; 14 bases are shared with TRBD2. Germline values: CDR1 LNHDA, CDR2 SQIVND (reference sequence). V lost 4 bases and J lost 0; bases outside the gene matches: 4. The CDR3 has 18 amino acids. As DNA, the CDR3 is TGTGCCAGTAGTACGGGACTAGCGGGGGTCACGAACACCGGGGAGCTGTTTTTT. Protein: CASSTGLAGVTNTGELFF.

This clone was detected once. V gene TRBV4-3 combines with J gene TRBJ2-7, with 8 bases aligning to TRBD1. Germline V gene lookup returns CDR1 LGHNA and CDR2 YSLEER. The CDR3 runs 17 residues. The V and J ends lost 0 bases and 1 base, in that order; junction bases with no gene match: 8. The CDR3 sequence: CASSQDRATGASYEQYF. For the CDR3, the DNA is TGCGCCAGCAGCCAAGATAGGGCGACAGGGGCGTCCTACGAGCAGTACTTC.

CDR3 nucleotide sequence: TGTGCCATCCGGCGGGGTTCGAACACCGGGGAGCTGTTTTTT. This codes for CAIRRGSNTGELFF. This rearrangement joins TRBV28 to TRBJ2-2; a weak D match, TRBD2 (6 bases). This CDR3 has 14 residues. In germline, CDR1 is MDHEN, CDR2 SYDVKM. V gave up 10 bases and J gave up 0 bases, with 12 bases separating them. Full variable domain (remainder filled in from reference TRBV28 and TRBJ2-2): DVKVTQSSRYLVKRTGEKVFLECVQDMDHENMFWYRQDPGLGLRLIYFSYDVKMKEKGDIPEGYSVSREKKERFSLILESASTNQTSMYLCAIRRGSNTGELFFGEGSRLTVL.

In the case of this clone: Other DNA sequences within the sample encode an identical CDR3. This rearrangement joins TRBV7-3 to TRBJ1-1; the D gene is possibly TRBD1 (6 bases). Trimming removed 0 bases at V and 1 base at J, with 6 bases between. The CDR3 is 14 residues long. Germline assignment: CDR1 SGHTA and CDR2 FQGTGA. CDR3 protein: CASSLTGGNTEAFF. The CDR3 bases are TGTGCCAGCAGCTTAACAGGGGGGAACACTGAAGCTTTCTTT.

The genes are TRBV6-5 and TRBJ1-2; 7 bases are a match to TRBD1. Losses at the gene ends were 8 bases for V and 10 bases for J; bases not matched to a gene: 10. Looked up from germline, CDR1 is MNHEY and CDR2 is SVGAGI. The CDR3 spans 12 residues. The CDR3: CASFRKDRSYTF. The CDR3 nucleotides read TGTGCCAGCTTCAGAAAGGACAGGTCCTACACCTTC.

The gene calls are TRBV3-1 (or the pseudogene TRBV3-2) and TRBJ2-2; 8 bases are shared with TRBD2. CDR3 length equals 17 residues. The V and J ends lost 4 bases and 0 bases, in that order; junction bases with no gene match: 7. Germline V gene lookup returns CDR1 LGHDT and CDR2 YNNKEL (reference sequence). DNA for the CDR3: TGTGCCAGCAGCCGTCGGATCGGGGGGGCGAACACCGGGGAGCTGTTTTTT. Translation gives CASSRRIGGANTGELFF.

The V call is TRBV2, the J call TRBJ1-5; D remains unclear. Looked up from germline, CDR1 is SNHLY and CDR2 is FYNNEI. This CDR3 comprises 14 residues. V gave up 8 bases and J gave up 3 bases, with 14 bases separating them. Here the CDR3 reads CASLLEQNNQPQHF. CDR3 coding DNA: TGTGCCAGCTTACTGGAGCAGAACAATCAGCCCCAGCATTTT.

The CDR3 loop is CASSLAGAPEAFF. Here the CDR3 DNA reads TGTGCCAGCAGCTTAGCAGGGGCCCCTGAAGCTTTCTTT. This chain uses TRBV2 with TRBJ1-1; D is perhaps TRBD1 (6 bases). Trimming took off 6 bases at V and 6 bases at J, with 14 bases between the two ends. CDR1 is SNHLY and CDR2 is FYNNEI in the germline V gene. The CDR3 extends over 13 amino acids.